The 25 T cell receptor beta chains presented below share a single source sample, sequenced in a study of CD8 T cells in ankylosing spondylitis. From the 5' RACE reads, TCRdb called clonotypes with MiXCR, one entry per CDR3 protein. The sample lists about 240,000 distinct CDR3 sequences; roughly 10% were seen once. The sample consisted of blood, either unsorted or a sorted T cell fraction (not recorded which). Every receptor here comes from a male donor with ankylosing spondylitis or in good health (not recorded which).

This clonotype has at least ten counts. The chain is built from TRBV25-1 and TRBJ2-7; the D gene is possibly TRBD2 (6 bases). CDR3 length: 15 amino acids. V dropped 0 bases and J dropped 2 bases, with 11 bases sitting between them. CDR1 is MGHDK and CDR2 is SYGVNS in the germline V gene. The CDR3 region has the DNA TGTGCCAGCAGTGAATACCGAGCGGGCCCCTACGAGCAGTACTTC. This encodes CASSEYRAGPYEQYF.

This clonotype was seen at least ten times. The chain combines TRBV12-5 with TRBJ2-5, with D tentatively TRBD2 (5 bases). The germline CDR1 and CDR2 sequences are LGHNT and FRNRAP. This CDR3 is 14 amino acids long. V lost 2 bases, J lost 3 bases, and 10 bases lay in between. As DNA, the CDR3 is TGTGCTAGTGGTTTGTTCCCGGGAAAAGAGACCCAGTACTTC. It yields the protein CASGLFPGKETQYF.

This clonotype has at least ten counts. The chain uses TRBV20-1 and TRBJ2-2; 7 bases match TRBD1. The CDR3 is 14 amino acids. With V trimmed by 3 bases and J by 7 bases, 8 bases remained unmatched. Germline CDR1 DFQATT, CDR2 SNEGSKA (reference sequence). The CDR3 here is CSARAQGKSGELFF. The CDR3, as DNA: TGCAGTGCTAGGGCACAGGGGAAAAGCGGGGAGCTGTTTTTT.

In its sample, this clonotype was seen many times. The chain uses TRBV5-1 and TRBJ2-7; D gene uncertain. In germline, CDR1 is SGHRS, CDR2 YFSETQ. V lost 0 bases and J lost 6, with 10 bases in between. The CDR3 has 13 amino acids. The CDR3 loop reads CASSLAGRSEQYF. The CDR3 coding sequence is TGCGCCAGCAGCTTGGCGGGTCGGTCCGAGCAGTACTTC.

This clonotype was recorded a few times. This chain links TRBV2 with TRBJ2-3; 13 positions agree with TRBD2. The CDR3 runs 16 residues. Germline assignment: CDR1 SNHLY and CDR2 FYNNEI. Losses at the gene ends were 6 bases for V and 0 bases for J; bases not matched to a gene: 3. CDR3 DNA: TGTGCCAGCAGCGCGACTAGCGGGAGGAGCACAGATACGCAGTATTTT. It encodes CASSATSGRSTDTQYF.

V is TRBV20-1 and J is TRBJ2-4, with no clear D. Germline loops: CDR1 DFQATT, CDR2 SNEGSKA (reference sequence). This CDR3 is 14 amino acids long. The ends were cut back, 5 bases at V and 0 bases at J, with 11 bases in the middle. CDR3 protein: CSAYTEIAKNIQYF. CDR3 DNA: TGCAGTGCTTATACGGAGATAGCCAAAAACATTCAGTACTTC.

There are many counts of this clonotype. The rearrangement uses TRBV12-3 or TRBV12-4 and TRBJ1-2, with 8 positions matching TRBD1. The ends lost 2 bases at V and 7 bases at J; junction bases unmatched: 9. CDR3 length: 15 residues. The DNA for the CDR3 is TGTGCCAGCAGTTTAAATGGACAGGGTTACGGTGGCTACACCTTC. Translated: CASSLNGQGYGGYTF.

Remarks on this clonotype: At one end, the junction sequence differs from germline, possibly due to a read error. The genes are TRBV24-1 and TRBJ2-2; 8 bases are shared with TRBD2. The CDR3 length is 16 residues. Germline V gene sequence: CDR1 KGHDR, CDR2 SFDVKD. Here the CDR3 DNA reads TGTGCCACCAGTGATCAAGCGGGGGACTACACCGGGGGGCTGTTTTTT. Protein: CATSDQAGDYTGGLFF.

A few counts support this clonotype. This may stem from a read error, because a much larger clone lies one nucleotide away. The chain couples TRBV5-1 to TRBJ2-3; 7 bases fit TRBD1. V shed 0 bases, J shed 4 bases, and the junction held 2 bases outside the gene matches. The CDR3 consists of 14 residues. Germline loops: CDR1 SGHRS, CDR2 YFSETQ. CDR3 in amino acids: CASSLGQGPDTQYF. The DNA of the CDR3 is TGCGCCAGCAGCTTGGGACAGGGCCCAGATACGCAGTATTTT.

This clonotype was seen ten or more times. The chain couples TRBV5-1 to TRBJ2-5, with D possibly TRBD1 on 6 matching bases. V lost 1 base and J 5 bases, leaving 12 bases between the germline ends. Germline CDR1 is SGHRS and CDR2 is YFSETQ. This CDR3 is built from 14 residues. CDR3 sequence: CASSLPGDWETQYF. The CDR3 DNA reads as TGCGCCAGCAGCTTGCCAGGGGATTGGGAGACCCAGTACTTC.

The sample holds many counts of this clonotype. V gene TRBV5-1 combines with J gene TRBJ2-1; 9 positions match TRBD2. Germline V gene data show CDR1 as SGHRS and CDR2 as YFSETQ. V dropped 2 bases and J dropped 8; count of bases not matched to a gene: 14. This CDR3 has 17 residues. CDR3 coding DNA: TGCGCCAGCAGCTTTACGGTTCTAGCGGGGTCCTCCGATGAGCAGTTCTTC. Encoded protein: CASSFTVLAGSSDEQFF.

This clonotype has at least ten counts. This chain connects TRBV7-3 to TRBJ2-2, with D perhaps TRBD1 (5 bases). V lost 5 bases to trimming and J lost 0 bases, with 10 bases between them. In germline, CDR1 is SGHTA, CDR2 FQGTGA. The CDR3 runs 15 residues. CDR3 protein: CASSQQAANTGELFF. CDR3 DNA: TGTGCCAGCAGCCAACAGGCCGCGAACACCGGGGAGCTGTTTTTT.

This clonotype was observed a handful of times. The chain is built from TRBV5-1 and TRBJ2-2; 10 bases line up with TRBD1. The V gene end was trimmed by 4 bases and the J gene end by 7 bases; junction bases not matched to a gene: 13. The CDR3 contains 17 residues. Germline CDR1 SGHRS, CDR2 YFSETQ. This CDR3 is CASSPDWGTGDSGELFF. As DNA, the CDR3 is TGCGCCAGCAGCCCAGATTGGGGGACAGGGGATAGCGGGGAGCTGTTTTTT.

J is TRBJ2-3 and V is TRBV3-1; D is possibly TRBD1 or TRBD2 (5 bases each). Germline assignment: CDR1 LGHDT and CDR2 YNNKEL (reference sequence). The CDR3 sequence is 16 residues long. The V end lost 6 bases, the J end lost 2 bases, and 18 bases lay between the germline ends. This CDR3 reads CASSKQGEEYTDTQYF. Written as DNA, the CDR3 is TGTGCCAGCAGTAAGCAGGGAGAGGAATACACAGATACGCAGTATTTT.

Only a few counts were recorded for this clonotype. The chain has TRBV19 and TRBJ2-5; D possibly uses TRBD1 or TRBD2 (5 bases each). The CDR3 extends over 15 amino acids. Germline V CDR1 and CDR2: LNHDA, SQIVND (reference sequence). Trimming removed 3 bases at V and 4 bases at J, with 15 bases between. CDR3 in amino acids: CASSIIFTGGETQYF. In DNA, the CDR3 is TGTGCCAGTAGTATCATTTTTACAGGAGGAGAGACCCAGTACTTC. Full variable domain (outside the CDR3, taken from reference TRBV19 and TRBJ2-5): DGGITQSPKYLFRKEGQNVTLSCEQNLNHDAMYWYRQDPGQGLRLIYYSQIVNDFQKGDIAEGYSVSREKKESFPLTVTSAQKNPTAFYLCASSIIFTGGETQYFGPGTRLLVL.

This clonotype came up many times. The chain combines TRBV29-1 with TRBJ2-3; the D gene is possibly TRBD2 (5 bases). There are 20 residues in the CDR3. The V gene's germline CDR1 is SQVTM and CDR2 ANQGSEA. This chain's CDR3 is CRPGPGLEGPNPIVTDTQYF. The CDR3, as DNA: TGCAGGCCTGGTCCTGGCTTAGAGGGCCCAAACCCTATAGTCACAGATACGCAGTATTTT.

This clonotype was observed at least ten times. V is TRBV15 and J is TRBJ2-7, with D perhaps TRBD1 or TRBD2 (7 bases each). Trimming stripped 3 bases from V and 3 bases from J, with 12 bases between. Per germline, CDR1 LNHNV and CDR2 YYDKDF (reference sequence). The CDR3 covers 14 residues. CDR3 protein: CATSSRGRVYEQYF. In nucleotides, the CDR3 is TGTGCCACCAGCAGCAGGGGGAGGGTCTACGAGCAGTACTTC.

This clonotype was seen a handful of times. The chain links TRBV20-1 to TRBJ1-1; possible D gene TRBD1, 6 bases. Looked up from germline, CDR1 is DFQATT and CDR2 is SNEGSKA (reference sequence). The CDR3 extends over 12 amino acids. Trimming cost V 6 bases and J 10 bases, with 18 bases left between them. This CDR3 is CSAKGGGRRAFF. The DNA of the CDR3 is TGCAGTGCCAAAGGGGGGGGAAGGAGAGCTTTCTTT.

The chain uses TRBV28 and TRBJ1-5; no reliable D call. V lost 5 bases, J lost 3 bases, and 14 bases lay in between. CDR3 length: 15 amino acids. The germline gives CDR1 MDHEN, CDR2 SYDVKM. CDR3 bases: TGTGCCAGCAGTGCCTCGGGGTCCCCCAATCAGCCCCAGCATTTT. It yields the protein CASSASGSPNQPQHF.

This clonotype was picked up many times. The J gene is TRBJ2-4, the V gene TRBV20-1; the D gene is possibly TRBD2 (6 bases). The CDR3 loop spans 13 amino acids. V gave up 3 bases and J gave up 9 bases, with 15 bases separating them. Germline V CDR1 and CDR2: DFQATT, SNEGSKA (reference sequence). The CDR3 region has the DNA TGCAGTGCTAGTGGAGGGGACGGCGGCATTCAGTACTTC. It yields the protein CSASGGDGGIQYF.

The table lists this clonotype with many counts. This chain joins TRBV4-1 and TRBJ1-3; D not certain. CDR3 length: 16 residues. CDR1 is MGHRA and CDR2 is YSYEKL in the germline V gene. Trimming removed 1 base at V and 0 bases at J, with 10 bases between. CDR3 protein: CASSQVFGASGNTIYF. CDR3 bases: TGCGCCAGCAGCCAAGTTTTCGGCGCCTCTGGAAACACCATATATTTT.

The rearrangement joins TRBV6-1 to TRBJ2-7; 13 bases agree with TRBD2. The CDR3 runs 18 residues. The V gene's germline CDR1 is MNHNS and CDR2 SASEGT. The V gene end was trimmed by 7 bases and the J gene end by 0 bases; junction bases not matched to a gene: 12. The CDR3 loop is CASTGTSGIPTPSYEQYF. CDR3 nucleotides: TGTGCCAGCACTGGGACTAGCGGGATACCCACCCCCTCCTACGAGCAGTACTTC.

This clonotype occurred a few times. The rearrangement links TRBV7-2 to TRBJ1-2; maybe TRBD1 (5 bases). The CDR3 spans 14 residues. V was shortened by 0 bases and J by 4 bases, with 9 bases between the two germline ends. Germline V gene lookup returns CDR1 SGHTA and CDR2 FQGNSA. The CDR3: CASSLAVGTYGYTF. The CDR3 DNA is TGTGCCAGCAGCTTAGCGGTTGGGACCTATGGCTACACCTTC.

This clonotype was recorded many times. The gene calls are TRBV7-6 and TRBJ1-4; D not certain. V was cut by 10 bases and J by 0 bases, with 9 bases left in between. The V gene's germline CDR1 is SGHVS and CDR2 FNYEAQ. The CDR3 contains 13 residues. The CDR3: CATRTATNEKLFF. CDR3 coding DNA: TGTGCCACCCGGACGGCAACTAATGAAAAACTGTTTTTT.

The CDR3 is CASSELAGALEDTQYF. The CDR3 DNA sequence: TGCGCCAGCAGTGAATTAGCAGGGGCGCTGGAAGATACGCAGTATTTT. This chain connects TRBV10-1 to TRBJ2-3, with D perhaps matching TRBD1 (6 bases). The CDR3 length is 16 residues. Germline V gene sequence: CDR1 WNHNN, CDR2 SYGVQD (reference sequence). Trimming stripped 3 bases from V and 5 bases from J, with 18 bases between.